Sequencing of this T cell receptor (beta chain) was carried out in a study of T cell repertoires in cytomegalovirus infection. Overall study: Evidence of both CMV infection and a matching HLA type came from public TCR beta signatures. Study-level points and caveats: Accumulated public TCR beta family frequency recognized individuals carrying CMV together with the relevant HLA. In two of eight donors, the top clonotype was HLA-C-restricted CMV-specific.

TCRdb re-called the reads through MiXCR, storing one row per CDR3 protein. The table includes 150,000 to 200,000 distinct CDR3 sequences, under 25% detected once. The V end was cut by 1 base, the J end by 2 bases, with 12 bases between. This CDR3 region has 16 residues. Germline loops: CDR1 SGHAT, CDR2 FQNNGV. This clonotype was seen a handful of times. The target antigen is unknown. The chain has TRBV11-2 and TRBJ2-1, with D unclear. Sequences were obtained from PBMCs. The source of this sequence is a human donor in good health (CMV status not recorded). Some clones in this sample may be carry-over from other donors' samples. The CDR3 DNA reads TGTGCCAGCAGCTTAGCCGGTCCGGATACCTACAATGAGCAGTTCTTC. Amino acid sequence: CASSLAGPDTYNEQFF.